This T cell receptor (beta chain) derives from a study of T cells in Graves' hyperthyroidism and ophthalmopathy. By frequency in the sample, this clonotype is medium-sized (0.01 to 0.1%). When hyperthyroidism was first diagnosed, the blood sample was taken, preceding any ophthalmopathy symptoms. The CDR3 is 15 residues long. CDR1 SGHVS and CDR2 FNYEAQ come from the germline V gene. The V end lost 5 bases, the J end lost 4 bases, and 15 bases lay between the germline ends. RNA transcripts gave rise to amplified TCR beta CDR3 regions. An initial round of RT-PCR targeting the TCR CDR3 relied on the HTBI primer set. TCRdb fed the multiplex PCR reads into MiXCR, producing one record per CDR3 protein. The table lists around 25,000 distinct CDR3 sequences, 49% of them singletons.

The TCR was taken from a woman aged 35 to 49 with Graves' hyperthyroidism that later progressed to Graves' ophthalmopathy. The chain is built from TRBV7-6 and TRBJ2-1, with D perhaps being TRBD1 or TRBD2 (5 bases each). Sequencing was done on a sample of blood. The CDR3 loop is CASSLTGTSYNEQFF. For the CDR3, the DNA is TGTGCCAGCAGCCTAACCGGGACGTCTTACAATGAGCAGTTCTTC.